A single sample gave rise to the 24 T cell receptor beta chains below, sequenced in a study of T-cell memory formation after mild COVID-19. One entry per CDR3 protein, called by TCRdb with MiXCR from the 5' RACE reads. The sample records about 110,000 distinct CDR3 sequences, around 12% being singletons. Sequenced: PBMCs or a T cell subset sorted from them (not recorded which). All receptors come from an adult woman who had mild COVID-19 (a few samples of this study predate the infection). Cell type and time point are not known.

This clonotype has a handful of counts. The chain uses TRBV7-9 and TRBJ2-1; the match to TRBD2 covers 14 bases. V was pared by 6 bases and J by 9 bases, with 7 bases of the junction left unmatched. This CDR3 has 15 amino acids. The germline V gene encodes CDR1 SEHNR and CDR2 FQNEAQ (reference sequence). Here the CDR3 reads CASRPGLAGDFEQFF. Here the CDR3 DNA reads TGTGCCAGCAGGCCGGGACTAGCGGGAGATTTTGAGCAGTTCTTC.

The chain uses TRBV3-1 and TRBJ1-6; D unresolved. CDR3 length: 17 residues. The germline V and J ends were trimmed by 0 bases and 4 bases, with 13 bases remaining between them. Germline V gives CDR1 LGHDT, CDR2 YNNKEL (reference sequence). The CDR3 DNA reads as TGTGCCAGCAGCCAAGATCTCCCCGGGAGATATAATTCACCCCTCCACTTT. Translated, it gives CASSQDLPGRYNSPLHF.

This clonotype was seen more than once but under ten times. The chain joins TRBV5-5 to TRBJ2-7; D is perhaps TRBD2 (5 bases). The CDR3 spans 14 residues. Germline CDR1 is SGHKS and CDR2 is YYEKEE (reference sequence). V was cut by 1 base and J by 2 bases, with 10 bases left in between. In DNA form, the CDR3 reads TGTGCCAGCAGCTTGCGGGATAGCCCCTACGAGCAGTACTTC. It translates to CASSLRDSPYEQYF.

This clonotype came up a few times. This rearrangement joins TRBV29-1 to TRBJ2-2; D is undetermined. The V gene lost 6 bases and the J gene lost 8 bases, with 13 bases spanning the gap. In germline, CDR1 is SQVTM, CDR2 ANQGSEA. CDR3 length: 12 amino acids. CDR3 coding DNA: TGCAGCGTGCCGTACGAAAGTGGGGAGCTGTTTTTT. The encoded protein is CSVPYESGELFF.

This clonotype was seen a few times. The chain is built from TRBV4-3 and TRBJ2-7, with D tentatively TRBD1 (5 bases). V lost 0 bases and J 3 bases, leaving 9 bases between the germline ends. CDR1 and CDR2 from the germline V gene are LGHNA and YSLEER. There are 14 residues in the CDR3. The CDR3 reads CASSQERQYYEQYF. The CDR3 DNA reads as TGCGCCAGCAGCCAAGAACGACAGTACTACGAGCAGTACTTC.

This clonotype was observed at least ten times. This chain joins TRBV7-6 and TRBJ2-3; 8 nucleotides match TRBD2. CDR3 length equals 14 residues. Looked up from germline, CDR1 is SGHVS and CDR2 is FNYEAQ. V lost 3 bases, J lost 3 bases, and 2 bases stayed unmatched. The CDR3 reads CASSFSGETDTQYF. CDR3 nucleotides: TGTGCCAGCAGCTTTAGCGGGGAAACAGATACGCAGTATTTT.

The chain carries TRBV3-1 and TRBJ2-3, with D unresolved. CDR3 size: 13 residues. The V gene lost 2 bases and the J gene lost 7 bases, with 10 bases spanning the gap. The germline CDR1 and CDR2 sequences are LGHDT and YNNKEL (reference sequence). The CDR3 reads CASSQFVGNTQYF. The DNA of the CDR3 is TGTGCCAGCAGCCAATTCGTCGGCAATACGCAGTATTTT.

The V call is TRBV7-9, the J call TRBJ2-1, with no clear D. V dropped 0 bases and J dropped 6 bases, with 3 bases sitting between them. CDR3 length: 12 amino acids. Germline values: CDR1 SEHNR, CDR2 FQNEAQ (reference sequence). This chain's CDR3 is CASSLAINEQFF. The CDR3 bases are TGTGCCAGCAGCTTAGCTATCAATGAGCAGTTCTTC.

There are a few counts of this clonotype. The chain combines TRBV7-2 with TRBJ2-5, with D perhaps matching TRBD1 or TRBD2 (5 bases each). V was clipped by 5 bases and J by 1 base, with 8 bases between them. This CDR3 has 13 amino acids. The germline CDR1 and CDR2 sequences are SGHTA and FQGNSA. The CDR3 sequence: CASSGAGQETQYF. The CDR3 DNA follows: TGTGCCAGCAGCGGGGCGGGCCAAGAGACCCAGTACTTC.

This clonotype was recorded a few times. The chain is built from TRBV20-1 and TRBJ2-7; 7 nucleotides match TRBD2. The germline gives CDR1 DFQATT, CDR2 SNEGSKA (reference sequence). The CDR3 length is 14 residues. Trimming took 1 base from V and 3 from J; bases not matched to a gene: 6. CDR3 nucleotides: TGCAGTGCTAGAGCCATTGGCGGGGGCTACGAGCAGTACTTC. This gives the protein CSARAIGGGYEQYF.

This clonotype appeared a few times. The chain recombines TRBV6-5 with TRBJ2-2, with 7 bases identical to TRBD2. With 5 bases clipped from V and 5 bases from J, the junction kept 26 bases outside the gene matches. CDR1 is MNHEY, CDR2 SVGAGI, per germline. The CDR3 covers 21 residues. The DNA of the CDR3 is TGTGCCAGCAGTCTAACTGCTCCCTGGCGACTAGCCGGGCCAAATACCGGGGAGCTGTTTTTT. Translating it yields CASSLTAPWRLAGPNTGELFF.

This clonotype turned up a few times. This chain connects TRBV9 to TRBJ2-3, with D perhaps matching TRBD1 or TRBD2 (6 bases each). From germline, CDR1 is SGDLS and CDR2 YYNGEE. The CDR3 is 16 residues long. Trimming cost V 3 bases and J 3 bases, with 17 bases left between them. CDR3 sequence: CASSEGGGIGTDTQYF. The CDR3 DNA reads TGTGCCAGCAGCGAGGGGGGCGGTATAGGTACAGATACGCAGTATTTT.

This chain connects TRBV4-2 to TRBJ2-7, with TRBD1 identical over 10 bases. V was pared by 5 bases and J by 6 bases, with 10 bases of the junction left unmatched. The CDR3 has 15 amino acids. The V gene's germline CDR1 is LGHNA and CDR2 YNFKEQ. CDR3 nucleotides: TGTGCCAGCAGCGCCACCGGGACAGGGGTCTCCGAGCAGTACTTC. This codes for CASSATGTGVSEQYF.

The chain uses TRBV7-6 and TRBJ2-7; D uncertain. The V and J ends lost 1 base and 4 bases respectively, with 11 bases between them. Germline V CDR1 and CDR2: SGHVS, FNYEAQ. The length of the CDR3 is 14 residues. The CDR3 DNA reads TGTGCCAGCAGCTTAGGATCTGGGGATTACGAGCAGTACTTC. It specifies CASSLGSGDYEQYF.

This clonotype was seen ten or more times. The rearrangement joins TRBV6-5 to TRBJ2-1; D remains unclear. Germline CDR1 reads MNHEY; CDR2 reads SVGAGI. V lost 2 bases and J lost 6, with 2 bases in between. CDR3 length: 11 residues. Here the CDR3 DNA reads TGTGCCAGCAGTTACGGCAATGAGCAGTTCTTC. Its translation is CASSYGNEQFF.

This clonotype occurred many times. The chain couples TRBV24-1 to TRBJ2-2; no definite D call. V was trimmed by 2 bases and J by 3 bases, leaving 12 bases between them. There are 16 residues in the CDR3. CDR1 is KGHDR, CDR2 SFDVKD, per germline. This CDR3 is CATSDYGDRYTGELFF. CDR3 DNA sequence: TGTGCCACCAGTGATTATGGAGACCGCTACACCGGGGAGCTGTTTTTT.

CDR3 sequence (DNA): TGTGCCAGCACTCAATGGGCTAGCGGGGCTAGCACAGATACGCAGTATTTT. It encodes CASTQWASGASTDTQYF. The chain is built from TRBV7-2 and TRBJ2-3; 9 positions agree with TRBD2. Germline V lookup: CDR1 SGHTA, CDR2 FQGNSA. With 7 bases clipped from V and 0 bases from J, the junction kept 11 bases outside the gene matches. The CDR3 has 17 amino acids.

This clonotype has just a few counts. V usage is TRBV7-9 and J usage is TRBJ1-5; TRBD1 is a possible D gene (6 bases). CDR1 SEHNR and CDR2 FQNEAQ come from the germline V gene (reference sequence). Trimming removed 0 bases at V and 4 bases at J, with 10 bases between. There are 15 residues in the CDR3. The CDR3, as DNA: TGTGCCAGCAGCTTAGCCCGACAGGTAAATCAGCCCCAGCATTTT. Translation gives CASSLARQVNQPQHF.

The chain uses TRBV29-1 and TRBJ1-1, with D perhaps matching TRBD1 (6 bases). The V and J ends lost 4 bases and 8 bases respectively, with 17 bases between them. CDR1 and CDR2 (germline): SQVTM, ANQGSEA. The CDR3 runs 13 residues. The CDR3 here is CSVARGPEGEAFF. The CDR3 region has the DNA TGCAGCGTTGCCAGGGGACCCGAGGGGGAAGCTTTCTTT.

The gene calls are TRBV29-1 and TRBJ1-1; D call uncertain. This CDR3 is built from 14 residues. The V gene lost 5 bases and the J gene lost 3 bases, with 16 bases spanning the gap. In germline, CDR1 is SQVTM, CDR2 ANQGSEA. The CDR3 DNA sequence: TGCAGCGTTCCGCCCATGGGGTTGGACACTGAAGCTTTCTTT. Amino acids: CSVPPMGLDTEAFF.

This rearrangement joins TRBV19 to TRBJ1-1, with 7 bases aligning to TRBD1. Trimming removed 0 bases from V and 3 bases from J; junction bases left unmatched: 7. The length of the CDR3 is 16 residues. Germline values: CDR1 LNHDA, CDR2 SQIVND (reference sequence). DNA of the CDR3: TGTGCCAGTAGTATAGATCAAGGAACAGGGGACACTGAAGCTTTCTTT. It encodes CASSIDQGTGDTEAFF.

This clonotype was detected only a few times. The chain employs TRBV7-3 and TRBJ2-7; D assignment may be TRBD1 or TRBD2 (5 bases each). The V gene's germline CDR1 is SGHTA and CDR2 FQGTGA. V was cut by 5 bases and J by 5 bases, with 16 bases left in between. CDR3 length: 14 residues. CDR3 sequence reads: CASSPGTWGDEQYF. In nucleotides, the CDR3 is TGTGCCAGCAGCCCGGGGACCTGGGGAGACGAGCAGTACTTC.

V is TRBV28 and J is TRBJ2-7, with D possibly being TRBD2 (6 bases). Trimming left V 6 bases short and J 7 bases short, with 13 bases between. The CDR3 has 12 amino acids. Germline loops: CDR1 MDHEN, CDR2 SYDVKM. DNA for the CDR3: TGTGCCAGCAGCGGGACTTATGAGGAGCAGTACTTC. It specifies CASSGTYEEQYF.

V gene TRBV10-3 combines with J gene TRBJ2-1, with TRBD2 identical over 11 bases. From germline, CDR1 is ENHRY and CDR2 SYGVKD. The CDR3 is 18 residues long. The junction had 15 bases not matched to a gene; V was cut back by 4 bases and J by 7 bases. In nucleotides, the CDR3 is TGTGCCATCAGTGCTGGTAGCGGGGGGGCGGGCGGTAAGAATGAGCAGTTCTTC. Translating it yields CAISAGSGGAGGKNEQFF.